This TCR beta chain was observed in a study of T cell changes during pregnancy in multiple sclerosis. The CDR3 sequence is 12 residues long. Per the germline V gene, CDR1 is SGHVS and CDR2 is FQNEAQ. Trimming cost V 5 bases and J 8 bases, with 9 bases left between them. Clones were read by immunoSEQ multiplex PCR, and TCRdb kept only the in-frame ones, dropping some. The table records approximately 83,000 clones, around 92% of them present only once. J is TRBJ1-4 and V is TRBV7-8, with D possibly TRBD1 on 6 matching bases. Sequences were derived from peripheral blood, sampled in the third trimester of pregnancy. The TCR sequence derives from a female donor with multiple sclerosis, enrolled in a pregnancy study. The CDR3 nucleotides are TGTGCCAGCAGCCGGGACACCGAAAAACTGTTTTTT. Protein sequence: CASSRDTEKLFF.